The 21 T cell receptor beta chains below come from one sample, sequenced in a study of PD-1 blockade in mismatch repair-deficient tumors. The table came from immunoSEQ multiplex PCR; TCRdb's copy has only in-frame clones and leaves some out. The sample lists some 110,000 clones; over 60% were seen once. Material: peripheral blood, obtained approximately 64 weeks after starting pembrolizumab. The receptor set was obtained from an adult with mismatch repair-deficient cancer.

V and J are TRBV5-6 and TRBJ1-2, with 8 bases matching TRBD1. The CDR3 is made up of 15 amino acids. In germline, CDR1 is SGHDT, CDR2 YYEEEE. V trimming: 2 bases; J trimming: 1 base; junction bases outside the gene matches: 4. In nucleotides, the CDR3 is TGTGCCAGCAGCTTAAGACAGGGGATTAACTATGGCTACACCTTC. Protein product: CASSLRQGINYGYTF.

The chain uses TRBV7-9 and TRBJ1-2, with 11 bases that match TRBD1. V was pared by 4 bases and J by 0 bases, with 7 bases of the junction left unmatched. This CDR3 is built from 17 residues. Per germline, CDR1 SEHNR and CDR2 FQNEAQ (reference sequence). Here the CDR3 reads CASSWTGTGGANYGYTF. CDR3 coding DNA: TGTGCCAGCAGCTGGACCGGGACAGGGGGAGCTAACTATGGCTACACCTTC.

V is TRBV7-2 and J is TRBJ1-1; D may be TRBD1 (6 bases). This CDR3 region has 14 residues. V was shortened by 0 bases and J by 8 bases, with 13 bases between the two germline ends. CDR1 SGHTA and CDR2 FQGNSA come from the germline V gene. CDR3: CASSLAGAGFEAFF. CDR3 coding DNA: TGTGCCAGCAGCTTAGCGGGGGCCGGCTTCGAAGCTTTCTTT.

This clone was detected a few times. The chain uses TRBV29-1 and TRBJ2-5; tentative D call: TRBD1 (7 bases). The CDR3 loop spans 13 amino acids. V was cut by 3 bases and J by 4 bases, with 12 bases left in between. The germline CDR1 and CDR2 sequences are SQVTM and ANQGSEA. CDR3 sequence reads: CSVDAGGRETQYF. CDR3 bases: TGCAGCGTTGACGCAGGGGGGAGAGAGACCCAGTACTTC. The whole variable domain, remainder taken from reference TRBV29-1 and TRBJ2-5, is SAVISQKPSRDICQRGTSLTIQCQVDSQVTMMFWYRQQPGQSLTLIATANQGSEATYESGFVIDKFPISRPNLTFSTLTVSNMSPEDSSIYLCSVDAGGRETQYFGPGTRLLVL.

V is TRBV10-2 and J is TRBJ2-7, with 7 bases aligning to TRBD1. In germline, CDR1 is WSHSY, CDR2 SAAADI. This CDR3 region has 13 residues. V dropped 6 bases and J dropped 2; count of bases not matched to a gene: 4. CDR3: CASRDRATYEQYF. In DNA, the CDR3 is TGCGCCAGCAGAGACAGGGCTACCTACGAGCAGTACTTC.

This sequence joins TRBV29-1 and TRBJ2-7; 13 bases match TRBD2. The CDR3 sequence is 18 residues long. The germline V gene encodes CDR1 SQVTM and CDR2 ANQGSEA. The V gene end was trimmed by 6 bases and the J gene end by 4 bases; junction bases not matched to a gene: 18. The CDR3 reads CSVLGGTSGIVKNYEQYF. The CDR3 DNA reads TGCAGCGTCCTAGGGGGGACTAGCGGGATTGTAAAAAATTACGAGCAGTACTTC.

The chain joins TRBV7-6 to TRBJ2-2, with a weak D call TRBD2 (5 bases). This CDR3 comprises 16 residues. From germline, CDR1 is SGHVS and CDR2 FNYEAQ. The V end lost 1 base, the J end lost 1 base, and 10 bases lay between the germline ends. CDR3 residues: CASSLEAGVNTGELFF. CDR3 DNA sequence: TGTGCCAGCAGCTTAGAGGCCGGGGTGAACACCGGGGAGCTGTTTTTT.

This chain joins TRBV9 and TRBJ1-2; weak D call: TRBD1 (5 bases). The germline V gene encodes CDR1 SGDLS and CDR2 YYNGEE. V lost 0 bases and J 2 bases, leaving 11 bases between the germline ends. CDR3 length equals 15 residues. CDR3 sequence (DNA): TGTGCCAGCAGCGTAGTACAGGCGGGCAACTATGGCTACACCTTC. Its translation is CASSVVQAGNYGYTF.

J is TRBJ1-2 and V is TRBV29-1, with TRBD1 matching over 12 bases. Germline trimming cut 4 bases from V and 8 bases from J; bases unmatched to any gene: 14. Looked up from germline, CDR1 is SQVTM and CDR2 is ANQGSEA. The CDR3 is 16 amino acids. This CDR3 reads CSVGGTGGGVTGGYTF. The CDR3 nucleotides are TGCAGCGTTGGGGGGACAGGGGGCGGAGTGACGGGAGGCTACACCTTC.

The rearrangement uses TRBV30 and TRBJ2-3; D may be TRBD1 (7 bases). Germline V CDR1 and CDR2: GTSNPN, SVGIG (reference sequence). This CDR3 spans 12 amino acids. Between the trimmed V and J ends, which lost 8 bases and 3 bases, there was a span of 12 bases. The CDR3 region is CAGGDRTDTQYF. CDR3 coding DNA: TGTGCCGGAGGGGACAGAACAGATACGCAGTATTTT.

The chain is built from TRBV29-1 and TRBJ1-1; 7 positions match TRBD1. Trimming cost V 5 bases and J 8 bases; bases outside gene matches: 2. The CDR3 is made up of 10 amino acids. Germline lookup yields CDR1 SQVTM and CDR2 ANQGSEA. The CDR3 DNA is TGCAGCGTTAACAGGGGAGAAGCTTTCTTT. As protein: CSVNRGEAFF.

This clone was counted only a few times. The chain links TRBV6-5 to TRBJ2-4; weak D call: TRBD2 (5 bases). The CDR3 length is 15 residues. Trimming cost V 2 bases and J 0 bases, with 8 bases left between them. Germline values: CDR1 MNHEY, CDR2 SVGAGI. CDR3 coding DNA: TGTGCCAGCAGTTACGGGAGTGTAGCCAAAAACATTCAGTACTTC. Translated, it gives CASSYGSVAKNIQYF.

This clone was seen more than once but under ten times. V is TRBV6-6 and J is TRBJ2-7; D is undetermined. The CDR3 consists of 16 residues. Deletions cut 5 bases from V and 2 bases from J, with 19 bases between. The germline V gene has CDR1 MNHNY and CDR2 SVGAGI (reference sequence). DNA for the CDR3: TGTGCCAGCAGTCCCCACCCGGGTCGCGGCACCTACGAGCAGTACTTC. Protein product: CASSPHPGRGTYEQYF.

In DNA, the CDR3 is TGTGCCAGAAGCGGTACAGGGTGCGAGCAGTACTTC. It translates to CARSGTGCEQYF. The genes are TRBV5-3 and TRBJ2-7, with D tentatively TRBD1 (6 bases). TRBV5-3 is placed among ORFs of uncertain function. The CDR3 sequence is 12 residues long. The V and J ends lost 4 bases and 6 bases respectively, with 11 bases between them.

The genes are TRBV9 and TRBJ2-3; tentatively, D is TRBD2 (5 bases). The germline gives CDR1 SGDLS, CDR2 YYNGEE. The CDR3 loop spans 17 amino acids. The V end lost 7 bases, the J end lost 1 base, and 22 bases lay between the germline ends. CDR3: CASSPSPSTMGTDTQYF. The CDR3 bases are TGTGCCAGCTCCCCGTCCCCTTCGACTATGGGCACAGATACGCAGTATTTT.

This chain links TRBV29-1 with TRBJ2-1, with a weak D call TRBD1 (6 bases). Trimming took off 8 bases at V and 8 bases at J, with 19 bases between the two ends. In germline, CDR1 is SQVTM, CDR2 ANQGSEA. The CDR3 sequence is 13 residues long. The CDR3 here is CSSGQLSFDEQFF. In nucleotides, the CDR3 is TGCAGCTCGGGACAACTCTCATTCGATGAGCAGTTCTTC.

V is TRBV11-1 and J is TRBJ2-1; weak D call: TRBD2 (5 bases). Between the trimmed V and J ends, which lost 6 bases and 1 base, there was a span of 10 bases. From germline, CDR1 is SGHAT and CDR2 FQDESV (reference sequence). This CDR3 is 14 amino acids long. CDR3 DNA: TGTGCCAGCAGGAGGGTCGGGTCCTACAATGAGCAGTTCTTC. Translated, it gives CASRRVGSYNEQFF.

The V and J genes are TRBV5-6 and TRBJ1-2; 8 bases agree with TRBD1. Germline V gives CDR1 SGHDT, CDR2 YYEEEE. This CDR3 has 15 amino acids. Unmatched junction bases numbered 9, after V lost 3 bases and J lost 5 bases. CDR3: CASSSDRGAGYGYTF. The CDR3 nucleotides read TGTGCCAGCAGCTCTGACAGGGGAGCTGGGTATGGCTACACCTTC.

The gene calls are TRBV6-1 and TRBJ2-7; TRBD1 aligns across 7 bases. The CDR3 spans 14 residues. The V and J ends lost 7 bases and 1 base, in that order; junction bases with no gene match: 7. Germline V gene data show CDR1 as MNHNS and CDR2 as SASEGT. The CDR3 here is CASMGQKKSYEQYF. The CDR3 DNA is TGTGCCAGCATGGGACAGAAAAAGTCCTACGAGCAGTACTTC.

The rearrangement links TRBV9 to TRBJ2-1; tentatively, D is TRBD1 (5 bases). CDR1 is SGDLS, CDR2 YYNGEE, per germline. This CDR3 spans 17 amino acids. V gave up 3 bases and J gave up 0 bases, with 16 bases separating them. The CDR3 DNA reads TGTGCCAGCAGCGAGTTGGGGCAATCGAGCTCCTACAATGAGCAGTTCTTC. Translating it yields CASSELGQSSSYNEQFF.

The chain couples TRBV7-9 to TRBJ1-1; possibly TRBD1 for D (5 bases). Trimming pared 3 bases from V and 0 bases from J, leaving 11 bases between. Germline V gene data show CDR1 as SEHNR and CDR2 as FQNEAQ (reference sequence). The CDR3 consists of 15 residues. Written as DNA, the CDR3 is TGTGCCAGCAGCTTCGACAGCTCCATGAACACTGAAGCTTTCTTT. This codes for CASSFDSSMNTEAFF.